The clone carrying this TCR beta chain has more than one count but fewer than ten. This CDR3 contains 11 residues. The V end was cut by 2 bases, the J end by 11 bases, with 10 bases between. From germline, CDR1 is GTSNPN and CDR2 SVGIG (reference sequence). Sequencing used immunoSEQ multiplex PCR; TCRdb keeps in-frame clones, though not all of them. The sample shows fewer than 120,000 clones, roughly 92% of them seen only once. The data belong to a study of T cell responses to AZD1222 COVID-19 vaccine. This material consisted of peripheral blood, taken 28 days after the second AZD1222 dose. This receptor was obtained from an adult who received the AZD1222 COVID-19 vaccine. The rearrangement joins TRBV30 to TRBJ1-5, with D possibly TRBD1 on 5 matching bases. The CDR3 coding sequence is TGTGCCTGGAGTACGGGGGGAGCCCAGCATTTT. Protein sequence: CAWSTGGAQHF.